The 20 T cell receptor beta chains reported below all come from one sample, sequenced in a study of T cells in Graves' hyperthyroidism and ophthalmopathy. Amplified TCR beta CDR3 regions came from RNA transcripts. First-round RT-PCR with HTBI primers amplified the TCR CDR3 region. TCRdb ran MiXCR on the multiplex PCR reads and lists one entry per CDR3 protein. The table has some 500,000 distinct CDR3 sequences, roughly an eighth seen once. The sample was blood. The receptor source for this set is a woman between 18 and 30 years old with Graves' hyperthyroidism.

This clonotype was counted many times. The CDR3 here is CASSFLQGREKLFF. In DNA, the CDR3 is TGTGCCAGCAGTTTTTTGCAGGGCAGGGAAAAACTGTTTTTT. The V and J genes are TRBV12-3 or TRBV12-4 and TRBJ1-4, with TRBD1 as a possible D gene (5 bases). With 3 bases removed from V and 8 bases from J, the gap between germline ends came to 13 bases. The CDR3 covers 14 residues.

The table lists this clonotype with a few counts. The chain employs TRBV3-1 and TRBJ1-2; D is possibly TRBD1 (6 bases). The CDR3 totals 14 residues. Trimming took 1 base from V and 8 from J, leaving 14 bases between them. Germline CDR1 is LGHDT and CDR2 is YNNKEL (reference sequence). CDR3 DNA sequence: TGTGCCAGCAGCCAAGTCTCCCTGGGGGGCGGCTACACCTTC. Translation gives CASSQVSLGGGYTF.

This clonotype was counted many times. The chain links TRBV12-3 or TRBV12-4 to TRBJ1-1; D gene unclear. CDR3 length equals 15 residues. V lost 5 bases to trimming and J lost 5 bases, with 18 bases between them. In DNA form, the CDR3 reads TGTGCCAGCAGTCCGACCGCCAGTCTATTTACTGAAGCTTTCTTT. Amino acids: CASSPTASLFTEAFF.

Ten or more counts support this clonotype. J is TRBJ1-2 and V is TRBV6-1, with TRBD1 matching over 7 bases. The V and J ends lost 6 bases and 8 bases, in that order; junction bases with no gene match: 6. This CDR3 has 12 amino acids. Germline V CDR1 and CDR2: MNHNS, SASEGT. DNA for the CDR3: TGTGCCAGCAGCTACAGGGGTCGGGGCTACACCTTC. Translating it yields CASSYRGRGYTF.

Many counts were recorded for this clonotype. V usage is TRBV11-3 and J usage is TRBJ2-2; 9 bases fit TRBD2. Germline V gene lookup returns CDR1 SGHNT and CDR2 YENEEA. This CDR3 has 15 amino acids. The V and J ends lost 3 bases and 3 bases, in that order; junction bases with no gene match: 2. The CDR3 region has the DNA TGTGCCAGCAGCTTCGTAGCGGGAGACACCGGGGAGCTGTTTTTT. Amino acid sequence: CASSFVAGDTGELFF. The complete variable domain, with remaining parts taken from reference TRBV11-3 and TRBJ2-2, reads EAGVVQSPRYKIIEKKQPVAFWCNPISGHNTLYWYLQNLGQGPELLIRYENEEAVDDSQLPKDRFSAERLKGVDSTLKIQPAELGDSAVYLCASSFVAGDTGELFFGEGSRLTVL.

This clonotype has at least ten counts. This sequence joins TRBV29-1 and TRBJ1-4; D is uncertain. CDR3 length: 14 amino acids. Germline V gene sequence: CDR1 SQVTM, CDR2 ANQGSEA. V lost 4 bases, J lost 7 bases, and 16 bases lay in between. The CDR3 DNA follows: TGCAGCGTTGCTAGGTTGGCCGAAGGTGAAAAACTGTTTTTT. Protein sequence: CSVARLAEGEKLFF.

There are many counts of this clonotype. This chain links TRBV12-3 or TRBV12-4 with TRBJ1-2; D is unclear. There are 13 residues in the CDR3. V shed 2 bases and J shed 3 bases, with 7 bases lying between them. The CDR3 DNA sequence: TGTGCCAGCAGTTTATTGGGGTACTATGGCTACACCTTC. This translates into CASSLLGYYGYTF.

This clonotype was picked up many times. CDR3 nucleotides: TGTGCCAGCAGTGAAGATTACGCGGGAGATACGCAGTATTTT. Translation gives CASSEDYAGDTQYF. The gene calls are TRBV2 and TRBJ2-3; D may be TRBD2 (5 bases). Germline lookup yields CDR1 SNHLY and CDR2 FYNNEI. The CDR3 spans 14 residues. V shed 1 base and J shed 5 bases, with 10 bases lying between them.

With respect to this clonotype: A much larger clone differs by one base, so this may be a read error. V and J are TRBV6-1 and TRBJ2-2, with D unclear. CDR1 MNHNS and CDR2 SASEGT come from the germline V gene. This CDR3 comprises 14 residues. This CDR3 is CAGSPTLEAGELFF. CDR3 in DNA: TGTGCCGGCAGTCCCACCCTTGAGGCCGGGGAGCTGTTTTTT.

The sample holds many counts of this clonotype. The gene calls are TRBV12-3 or TRBV12-4 and TRBJ2-5; D not resolved. The CDR3 length is 16 residues. V lost 5 bases and J lost 2, with 18 bases in between. The CDR3 region has the DNA TGTGCCAGCAGTCCGGCCTTTGAGTGGCGGCAAGAGACCCAGTACTTC. Protein sequence: CASSPAFEWRQETQYF.

In its sample, this clonotype was seen many times. The V gene is TRBV20-1, the J gene TRBJ2-1; TRBD2 matches at 8 bases. The germline V gene encodes CDR1 DFQATT and CDR2 SNEGSKA (reference sequence). The J segment lost 8 bases and the V segment lost 5 bases, leaving 5 bases of the junction unmatched. This CDR3 has 12 residues. CDR3 sequence: CSAFGLAHEQFF. The CDR3 DNA reads TGCAGTGCTTTCGGACTAGCCCATGAGCAGTTCTTC.

This chain joins TRBV7-9 and TRBJ2-3; TRBD2 aligns across 9 bases. CDR1 is SEHNR and CDR2 is FQNEAQ in the germline V gene (reference sequence). The ends lost 3 bases at V and 4 bases at J; junction bases unmatched: 5. The CDR3 runs 15 residues. The CDR3 DNA reads TGTGCCAGCAGCTTGTGGCTAGCGGGGCCAGATACGCAGTATTTT. As protein: CASSLWLAGPDTQYF.

This clonotype was picked up many times. The rearrangement joins TRBV6-6 to TRBJ1-5; D ambiguous. CDR3 size: 13 residues. Germline CDR1 and CDR2: MNHNY and SVGAGI (reference sequence). The ends were cut back, 2 bases at V and 6 bases at J, with 8 bases in the middle. This chain's CDR3 is CASSYGSSQPQHF. The CDR3 nucleotides are TGTGCCAGCAGTTACGGTTCAAGTCAGCCCCAGCATTTT.

This clonotype came up a few times. As DNA, the CDR3 is TGTGCCAGCAGCCAAGTCGACGGACAAAACTATGGCTACACCTTC. Translating gives CASSQVDGQNYGYTF. V and J are TRBV4-2 and TRBJ1-2; tentatively, D is TRBD1 (5 bases). Trimming removed 1 base from V and 2 bases from J, with 11 bases in between. The CDR3 has 15 amino acids. Germline V gives CDR1 LGHNA, CDR2 YNFKEQ.

The chain uses TRBV28 and TRBJ1-5; the D gene is possibly TRBD1 (6 bases). Trimming took off 3 bases at V and 7 bases at J, with 13 bases between the two ends. This CDR3 is 14 amino acids long. Germline-derived CDR1 and CDR2 are MDHEN and SYDVKM. DNA of the CDR3: TGTGCCAGCAGTTTTCGGGTTCAGGGGCAGCCCCAGCATTTT. Its translation: CASSFRVQGQPQHF.

In its sample, this clonotype was seen many times. The chain is built from TRBV2 and TRBJ2-1; D uncertain. CDR3 length: 16 amino acids. Per germline, CDR1 SNHLY and CDR2 FYNNEI. Trimming removed 3 bases from V and 0 bases from J, with 12 bases in between. The CDR3 coding sequence is TGTGCCAGCAGTGAGAGGCTCCTGAGCTCCTACAATGAGCAGTTCTTC. This translates into CASSERLLSSYNEQFF.

Ten or more counts support this clonotype. Here the CDR3 DNA reads TGTGCCAGCGAGGGACAGATCTACGGGGAAGCTTTCTTT. Protein product: CASEGQIYGEAFF. The chain combines TRBV2 with TRBJ1-1, with 7 bases that match TRBD1. The junction had 11 bases not matched to a gene; V was cut back by 8 bases and J by 8 bases. Germline lookup yields CDR1 SNHLY and CDR2 FYNNEI. The CDR3 extends over 13 amino acids.

This clonotype was counted many times. The V call is TRBV12-5, the J call TRBJ2-5, with 9 bases that match TRBD1. CDR1 and CDR2 (germline): LGHNT, FRNRAP. Trimming took 3 bases from V and 4 from J; bases not matched to a gene: 6. The CDR3 has 15 residues. Written as DNA, the CDR3 is TGTGCTAGTGGTTTAAGGACAGGGGAATCAGAGACCCAGTACTTC. Encoded protein: CASGLRTGESETQYF.

This clonotype was detected many times. The chain links TRBV10-3 to TRBJ1-1; possibly TRBD1 for D (5 bases). Germline CDR1 ENHRY, CDR2 SYGVKD. The CDR3 has 15 amino acids. With 4 bases removed from V and 0 bases from J, the gap between germline ends came to 12 bases. The CDR3 loop is CAISAEDRVNTEAFF. The DNA of the CDR3 is TGTGCCATCAGTGCCGAAGACAGAGTGAACACTGAAGCTTTCTTT.

This clonotype has only a few counts. The chain carries TRBV6-1 and TRBJ1-3; D remains ambiguous. V was trimmed by 6 bases and J by 0 bases, leaving 6 bases between them. This CDR3 contains 13 residues. Germline lookup yields CDR1 MNHNS and CDR2 SASEGT. The CDR3 loop is CASRPDSGNTIYF. The CDR3 bases are TGTGCCAGCAGACCGGACTCTGGAAACACCATATATTTT.